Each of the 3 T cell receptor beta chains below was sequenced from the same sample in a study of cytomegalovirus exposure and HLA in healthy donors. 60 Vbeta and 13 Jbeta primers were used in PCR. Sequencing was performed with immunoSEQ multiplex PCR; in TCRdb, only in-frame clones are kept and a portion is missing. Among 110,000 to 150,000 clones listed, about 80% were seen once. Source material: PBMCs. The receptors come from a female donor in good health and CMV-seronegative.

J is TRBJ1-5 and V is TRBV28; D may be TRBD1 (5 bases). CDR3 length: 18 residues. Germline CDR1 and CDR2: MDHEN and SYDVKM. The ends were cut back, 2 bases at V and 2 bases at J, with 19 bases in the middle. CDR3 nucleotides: TGTGCCAGCAGTTTACAAGGACCCAGGGCTAAGGGCAATCAGCCCCAGCATTTT. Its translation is CASSLQGPRAKGNQPQHF.

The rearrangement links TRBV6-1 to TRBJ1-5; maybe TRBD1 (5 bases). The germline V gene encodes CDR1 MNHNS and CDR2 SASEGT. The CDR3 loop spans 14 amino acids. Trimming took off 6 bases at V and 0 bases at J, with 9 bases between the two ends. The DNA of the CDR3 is TGTGCCAGCAGGGAGGGGATTAGCAATCAGCCCCAGCATTTT. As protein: CASREGISNQPQHF.

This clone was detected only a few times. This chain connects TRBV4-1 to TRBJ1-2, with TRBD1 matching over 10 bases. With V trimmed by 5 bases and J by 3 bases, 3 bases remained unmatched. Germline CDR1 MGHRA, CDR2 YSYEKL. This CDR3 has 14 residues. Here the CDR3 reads CASSSTGGDYGYTF. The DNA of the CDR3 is TGCGCCAGCAGCTCGACAGGGGGCGACTATGGCTACACCTTC.